This T cell receptor beta chain originates from a study of CD8 T cells in ankylosing spondylitis. This clonotype was counted ten times or more. Its antigen is not identified. TCRdb redid the calling of the 5' RACE reads with MiXCR, one entry per CDR3 protein. The repertoire includes roughly 230,000 distinct CDR3 sequences, 7.5% to 9.5% of them detected once, and roughly 5% sits in the top ten. There are 14 residues in the CDR3. Trimming removed 6 bases from V and 5 bases from J; junction bases left unmatched: 10. Germline CDR1 and CDR2: MNHEY and SVGEGT. Study observations and caveats: CD8+ by phenotype, disease-linked clones were relatively rare in peripheral blood. Seemingly characteristic of ankylosing spondylitis blood was a TCR beta motif consisting of several highly homologous variants.

This receptor was identified in a female donor with ankylosing spondylitis or in good health (not recorded which). J is TRBJ2-7 and V is TRBV6-2 or TRBV6-3; the match to TRBD2 covers 7 bases. Sequenced sample: blood, either unsorted or a sorted T cell fraction (not recorded which). The CDR3 loop is CASRRREALDEQYF. The CDR3 DNA follows: TGTGCCAGCAGACGCCGGGAGGCACTAGACGAGCAGTACTTC.